These 22 T cell receptor beta chains were all obtained from the same sample, sequenced in a study of human versus mouse CDR3 diversity and MHC coevolution. The data were produced by immunoSEQ multiplex PCR, yet TCRdb's version contains in-frame clones alone and is incomplete. The profile shows some 60,000 clones, around 94% of them singletons. Sample: naive CD4+ T cells from blood. Sample subset: CD45RO-negative CD62L-positive naive CD4 T cells. Every receptor here comes from a person aged 55 to 70 in good health.

V gene TRBV6-6 combines with J gene TRBJ1-5; D ambiguous. Trimming left V 4 bases short and J 1 base short, with 8 bases between. The germline CDR1 and CDR2 sequences are MNHNY and SVGAGI (reference sequence). The CDR3 spans 14 residues. The CDR3 nucleotides read TGTGCCAGCAGTTTGGAGGCAAGCAATCAGCCCCAGCATTTT. Protein product: CASSLEASNQPQHF.

V is TRBV18 and J is TRBJ2-3, with 12 bases aligning to TRBD2. This CDR3 is built from 15 residues. V trimming: 6 bases; J trimming: 3 bases; junction bases outside the gene matches: 4. The V gene's germline CDR1 is KGHSH and CDR2 LQKENI. The CDR3: CASSRGTSGTDTQYF. Here the CDR3 DNA reads TGTGCCAGCTCGCGAGGGACTAGCGGGACAGATACGCAGTATTTT.

This clone was seen once. V usage is TRBV27 and J usage is TRBJ2-6, with 14 bases identical to TRBD2. Germline CDR1 is MNHEY and CDR2 is SMNVEV (reference sequence). The V and J ends lost 0 bases and 3 bases, in that order; junction bases with no gene match: 4. The length of the CDR3 is 19 residues. For the CDR3, the DNA is TGTGCCAGCAGTTTATCTCCGGGACTAGCGGGAGATGGGGCCAACGTCCTGACTTTC. As protein: CASSLSPGLAGDGANVLTF. The complete variable domain, with remaining parts taken from reference TRBV27 and TRBJ2-6, reads EAQVTQNPRYLITVTGKKLTVTCSQNMNHEYMSWYRQDPGLGLRQIYYSMNVEVTDKGDVPEGYKVSRKEKRNFPLILESPSPNQTSLYFCASSLSPGLAGDGANVLTFGAGSRLTVL.

The chain recombines TRBV6-5 with TRBJ2-7, with TRBD1 matching 9 bases. The germline V gene has CDR1 MNHEY and CDR2 SVGAGI. This CDR3 is 14 amino acids long. V dropped 5 bases and J dropped 3; count of bases not matched to a gene: 5. CDR3 sequence: CASSDRGFDYEQYF. The DNA of the CDR3 is TGTGCCAGCAGTGACAGGGGGTTTGACTACGAGCAGTACTTC.

The rearrangement uses TRBV7-2 and TRBJ2-1, with D possibly being TRBD2 (5 bases). The CDR3 length is 15 residues. CDR1 is SGHTA and CDR2 is FQGNSA in the germline V gene. V lost 0 bases to trimming and J lost 6 bases, with 12 bases between them. The CDR3 DNA reads TGTGCCAGCAGCTTAGCTAGCGTGGTTGTCAATGAGCAGTTCTTC. Protein product: CASSLASVVVNEQFF.

This clone was detected only once. In nucleotides, the CDR3 is TGTGCCAGCTCACCGGACAGGGGGCGACACTATGGCTACACCTTC. Translation gives CASSPDRGRHYGYTF. The chain joins TRBV18 to TRBJ1-2, with 11 bases matching TRBD1. V was pared by 3 bases and J by 3 bases, with 3 bases of the junction left unmatched. Germline V gene data show CDR1 as KGHSH and CDR2 as LQKENI. This CDR3 is 15 amino acids long. The full variable domain, in which reference TRBV18 and TRBJ1-2 provide the parts outside the CDR3, is NAGVMQNPRHLVRRRGQEARLRCSPMKGHSHVYWYRQLPEEGLKFMVYLQKENIIDESGMPKERFSAEFPKEGPSILRIQQVVRGDSAAYFCASSPDRGRHYGYTFGSGTRLTVV.

The V gene is TRBV19, the J gene TRBJ2-3; D is uncertain. Germline V lookup: CDR1 LNHDA, CDR2 SQIVND (reference sequence). The CDR3 length is 12 residues. V was trimmed by 6 bases and J by 0 bases, leaving 4 bases between them. The CDR3 DNA is TGTGCCAGTAGCGGGAGCACAGATACGCAGTATTTT. Encoded protein: CASSGSTDTQYF.

The chain couples TRBV6-4 to TRBJ2-1; 7 bases agree with TRBD2. The CDR3 has 16 residues. The ends lost 6 bases at V and 0 bases at J; junction bases unmatched: 8. The germline CDR1 and CDR2 sequences are MRHNA and SNTAGT. The CDR3 here is CASRAGTTSSYNEQFF. DNA of the CDR3: TGTGCCAGCAGAGCCGGGACTACTAGCTCCTACAATGAGCAGTTCTTC.

The genes are TRBV6-5 and TRBJ1-2; D perhaps matches TRBD1 (5 bases). The CDR3 has 13 amino acids. CDR1 and CDR2 (germline): MNHEY, SVGAGI. V was clipped by 7 bases and J by 8 bases, with 17 bases between them. In DNA, the CDR3 is TGTGCCAGCACCCGGGACCTGGGAGGAGGCTACACCTTC. Translated, it gives CASTRDLGGGYTF.

The V and J genes are TRBV9 and TRBJ2-3; TRBD2 aligns across 16 bases. The CDR3 runs 18 residues. V was clipped by 4 bases and J by 0 bases; unmatched bases: 5. Germline-derived CDR1 and CDR2 are SGDLS and YYNGEE. The CDR3 sequence is CASSLGLAGGTSTDTQYF. CDR3 DNA: TGTGCCAGCAGCCTGGGACTAGCGGGAGGGACTAGCACAGATACGCAGTATTTT.

The rearrangement links TRBV4-2 to TRBJ1-6, with D possibly TRBD1 on 5 matching bases. This CDR3 has 13 residues. The V gene's germline CDR1 is LGHNA and CDR2 YNFKEQ. V lost 1 base and J 11 bases, leaving 9 bases between the germline ends. The CDR3 bases are TGTGCCAGCAGCCAAGCAGGGCGGACACCCCTCCACTTT. As protein: CASSQAGRTPLHF.

V is TRBV11-2 and J is TRBJ2-2; 7 positions agree with TRBD1. V trimming: 11 bases; J trimming: 1 base; junction bases outside the gene matches: 7. CDR3 length equals 14 residues. Germline V CDR1 and CDR2: SGHAT, FQNNGV. This CDR3 reads CASEGGGNTGELFF. DNA for the CDR3: TGTGCCTCCGAAGGGGGCGGGAACACCGGGGAGCTGTTTTTT.

This rearrangement joins TRBV14 to TRBJ2-7, with TRBD1 matching over 7 bases. Germline V gives CDR1 SGHDN, CDR2 FVKESK. J was trimmed by 11 bases and V by 0 bases; bases with no gene match: 7. This CDR3 has 13 residues. The CDR3 DNA follows: TGTGCCAGCAGCCAAGATCTTCGACAGGGCAAGTACTTC. Translating it yields CASSQDLRQGKYF.

V and J are TRBV6-1 and TRBJ2-3, with D possibly matching TRBD2 (6 bases). CDR3 length: 15 amino acids. Trimming took off 1 base at V and 3 bases at J, with 11 bases between the two ends. CDR1 and CDR2 (germline): MNHNS, SASEGT. The CDR3: CASSEGTGVTDTQYF. For the CDR3, the DNA is TGTGCCAGCAGTGAAGGTACGGGAGTAACAGATACGCAGTATTTT.

The chain employs TRBV10-3 and TRBJ2-5, with 9 bases aligning to TRBD1. Per the germline V gene, CDR1 is ENHRY and CDR2 is SYGVKD. After removal of 11 bases from V and 4 bases from J, the junction contained 8 bases not matched to a gene. This CDR3 is 13 amino acids long. The CDR3 spells CAVQDRGTETQYF. CDR3 bases: TGTGCCGTCCAGGACAGGGGAACAGAGACCCAGTACTTC.

The V call is TRBV2, the J call TRBJ2-2; 15 bases line up with TRBD2. V lost 5 bases, J lost 4 bases, and 14 bases stayed unmatched. The length of the CDR3 is 20 residues. Germline CDR1 SNHLY, CDR2 FYNNEI. CDR3 sequence: CASSRGLAGGMGVITGELFF. The DNA of the CDR3 is TGTGCCAGCAGTCGGGGACTAGCGGGGGGAATGGGGGTGATCACCGGGGAGCTGTTTTTT.

This chain connects TRBV5-1 to TRBJ1-2; 9 positions match TRBD1. In germline, CDR1 is SGHRS, CDR2 YFSETQ. The CDR3 has 13 amino acids. Trimming cost V 3 bases and J 6 bases; bases outside gene matches: 3. DNA of the CDR3: TGCGCCAGCAGCTGGGGACAGGGCGATGGCTACACCTTC. Translated: CASSWGQGDGYTF.

V gene TRBV4-1 combines with J gene TRBJ1-2; possible D gene TRBD1, 5 bases. CDR3 size: 15 residues. Germline lookup yields CDR1 MGHRA and CDR2 YSYEKL. V gave up 1 base and J gave up 0 bases, with 9 bases separating them. DNA for the CDR3: TGCGCCAGCAGCCAAGGGACACCCGCTAACTATGGCTACACCTTC. As protein: CASSQGTPANYGYTF.

The J gene is TRBJ1-1, the V gene TRBV5-6; D possibly corresponds to TRBD1 (5 bases). CDR1 is SGHDT, CDR2 YYEEEE, per germline. With 0 bases removed from V and 2 bases from J, the gap between germline ends came to 8 bases. This CDR3 is 14 amino acids long. The CDR3 region is CASSLVRDNTEAFF. As DNA, the CDR3 is TGTGCCAGCAGCTTGGTGCGGGACAACACTGAAGCTTTCTTT.

This chain's CDR3 is CASSERRGQGSQPQHF. As DNA, the CDR3 is TGCGCCAGCAGTGAGAGGAGGGGGCAGGGTAGTCAGCCCCAGCATTTT. The V and J genes are TRBV10-2 and TRBJ1-5, with TRBD1 matching over 7 bases. Germline CDR1 reads WSHSY; CDR2 reads SAAADI. J was trimmed by 6 bases and V by 2 bases; bases with no gene match: 10. The CDR3 covers 16 residues.

The V gene is TRBV23-1, the J gene TRBJ2-7, with D possibly TRBD2 on 7 matching bases. TRBV23-1 is treated as an ORF (open reading frame) with a function not yet certain. This CDR3 region has 16 residues. V was pared by 4 bases and J by 0 bases, with 16 bases between. The CDR3 nucleotides are TGCGCCAGCAGTCTTGGGACACCGGGAGGCTCCTACGAGCAGTACTTC. It specifies CASSLGTPGGSYEQYF.

This clone appeared a single time. The gene calls are TRBV7-6 and TRBJ2-7; unclear D gene. This CDR3 has 14 residues. Germline CDR1 reads SGHVS; CDR2 reads FNYEAQ. The V end was cut by 5 bases, the J end by 3 bases, with 14 bases between. As DNA, the CDR3 is TGTGCCAGCAGCCACCCCCTAGTTAGCTACGAGCAGTACTTC. This sequence encodes CASSHPLVSYEQYF.